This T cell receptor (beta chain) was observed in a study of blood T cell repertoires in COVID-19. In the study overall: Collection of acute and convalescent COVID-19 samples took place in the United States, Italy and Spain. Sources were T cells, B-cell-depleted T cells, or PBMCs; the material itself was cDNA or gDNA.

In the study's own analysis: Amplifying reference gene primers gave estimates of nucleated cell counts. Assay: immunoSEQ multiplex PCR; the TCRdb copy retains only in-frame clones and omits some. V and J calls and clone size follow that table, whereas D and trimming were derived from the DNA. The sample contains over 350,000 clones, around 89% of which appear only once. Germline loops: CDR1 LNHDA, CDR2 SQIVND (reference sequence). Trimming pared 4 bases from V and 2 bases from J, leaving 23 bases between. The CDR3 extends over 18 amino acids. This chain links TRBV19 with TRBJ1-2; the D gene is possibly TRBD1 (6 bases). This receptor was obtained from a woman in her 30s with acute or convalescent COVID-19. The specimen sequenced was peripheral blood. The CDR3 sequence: CASSKRGGRFRKNYGYTF. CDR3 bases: TGTGCCAGTAGTAAAAGGGGGGGAAGATTTCGGAAGAACTATGGCTACACCTTC.